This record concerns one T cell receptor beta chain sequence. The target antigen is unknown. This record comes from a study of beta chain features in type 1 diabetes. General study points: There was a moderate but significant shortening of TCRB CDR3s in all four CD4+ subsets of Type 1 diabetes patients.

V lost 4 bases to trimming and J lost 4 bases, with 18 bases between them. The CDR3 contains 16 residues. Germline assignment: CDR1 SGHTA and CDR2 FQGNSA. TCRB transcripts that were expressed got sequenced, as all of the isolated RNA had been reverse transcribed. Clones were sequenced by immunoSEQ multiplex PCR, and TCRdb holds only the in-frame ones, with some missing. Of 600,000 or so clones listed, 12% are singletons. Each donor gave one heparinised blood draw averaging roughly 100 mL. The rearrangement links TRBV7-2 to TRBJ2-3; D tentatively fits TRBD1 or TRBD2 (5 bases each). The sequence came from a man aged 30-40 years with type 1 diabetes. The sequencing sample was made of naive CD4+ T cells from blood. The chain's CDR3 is CASSSKAGAEADTQYF. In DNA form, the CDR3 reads TGTGCCAGCAGCTCTAAAGCCGGGGCGGAGGCAGATACGCAGTATTTT.